This T cell receptor beta chain appears in the sequencing data of a study of blood T cell repertoires in COVID-19. As for the study in general: Nucleic acid was either cDNA or gDNA, and it came from T cells, B-cell-depleted T cells, or PBMCs.

Cohort allocation depended upon clinical history that participants reported. Trimming took 7 bases from V and 1 from J, leaving 19 bases between them. Germline values: CDR1 MDHEN, CDR2 SYDVKM. The CDR3 is made up of 16 amino acids. The assay was immunoSEQ multiplex PCR, and TCRdb's table has in-frame clones only and misses some. Seen here are over 250,000 clones, about 86% observed once, and the top ten hold around 3.9%. The receptor was isolated from a young man with acute COVID-19. Specimen: PBMCs or T cells enriched from blood (not recorded which). The V gene is TRBV28, the J gene TRBJ1-1, with D possibly TRBD1 on 6 matching bases. Here the CDR3 reads CASKLRSGTPNTEAFF. In DNA, the CDR3 is TGTGCCAGCAAGTTACGTTCCGGGACACCGAACACTGAAGCTTTCTTT.